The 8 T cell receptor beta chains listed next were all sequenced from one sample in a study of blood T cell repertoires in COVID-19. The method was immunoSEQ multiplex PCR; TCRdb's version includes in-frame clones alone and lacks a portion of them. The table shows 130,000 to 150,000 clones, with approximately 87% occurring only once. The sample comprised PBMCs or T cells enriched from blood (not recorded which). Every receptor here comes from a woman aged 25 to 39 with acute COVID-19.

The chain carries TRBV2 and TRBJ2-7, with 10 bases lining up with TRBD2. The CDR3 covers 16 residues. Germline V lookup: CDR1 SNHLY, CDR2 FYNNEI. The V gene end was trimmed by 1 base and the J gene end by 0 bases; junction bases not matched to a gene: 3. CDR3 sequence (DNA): TGTGCCAGCAGTGAAGGGGCTAGCGGGAGCTCCTACGAGCAGTACTTC. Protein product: CASSEGASGSSYEQYF.

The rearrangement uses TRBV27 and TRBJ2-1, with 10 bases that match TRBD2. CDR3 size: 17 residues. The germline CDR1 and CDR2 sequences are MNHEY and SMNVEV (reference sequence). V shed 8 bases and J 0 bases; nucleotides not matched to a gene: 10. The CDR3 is CASGLLSGRSSYNEQFF. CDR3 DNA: TGTGCCAGCGGCCTCCTTAGCGGGAGGAGCTCCTACAATGAGCAGTTCTTC.

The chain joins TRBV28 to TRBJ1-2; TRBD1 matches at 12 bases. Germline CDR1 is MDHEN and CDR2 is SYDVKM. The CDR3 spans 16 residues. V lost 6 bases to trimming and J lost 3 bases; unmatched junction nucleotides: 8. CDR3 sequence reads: CASSSGTGGSYYGYTF. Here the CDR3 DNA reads TGTGCCAGCAGCTCCGGGACAGGGGGCTCGTACTATGGCTACACCTTC.

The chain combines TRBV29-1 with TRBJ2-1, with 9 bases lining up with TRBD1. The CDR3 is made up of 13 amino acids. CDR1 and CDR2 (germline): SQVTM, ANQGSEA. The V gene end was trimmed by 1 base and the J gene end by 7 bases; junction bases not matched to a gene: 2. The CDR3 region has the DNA TGCAGCGTTGAAGCGACAGGGGGGAATGAGCAGTTCTTC. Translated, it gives CSVEATGGNEQFF.

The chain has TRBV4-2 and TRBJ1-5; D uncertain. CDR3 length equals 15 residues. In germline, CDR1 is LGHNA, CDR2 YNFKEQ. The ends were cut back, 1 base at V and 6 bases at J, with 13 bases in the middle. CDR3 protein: CASSQGEDTVQPQHF. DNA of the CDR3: TGTGCCAGCAGCCAAGGGGAGGATACGGTTCAGCCCCAGCATTTT.

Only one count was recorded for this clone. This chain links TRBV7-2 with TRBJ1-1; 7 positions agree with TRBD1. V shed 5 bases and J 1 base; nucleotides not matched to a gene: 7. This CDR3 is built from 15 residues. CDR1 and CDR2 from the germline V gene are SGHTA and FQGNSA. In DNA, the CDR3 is TGTGCCAGCAGCCCACGGACAGGACAGAACACTGAAGCTTTCTTT. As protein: CASSPRTGQNTEAFF.

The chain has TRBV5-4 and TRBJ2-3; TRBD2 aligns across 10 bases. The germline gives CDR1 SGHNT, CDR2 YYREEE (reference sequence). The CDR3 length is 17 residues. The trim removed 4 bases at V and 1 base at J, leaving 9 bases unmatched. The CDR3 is CASSPTQTSGRTDTQYF. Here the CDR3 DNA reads TGTGCCAGCAGCCCAACCCAGACTAGCGGGCGCACAGATACGCAGTATTTT.

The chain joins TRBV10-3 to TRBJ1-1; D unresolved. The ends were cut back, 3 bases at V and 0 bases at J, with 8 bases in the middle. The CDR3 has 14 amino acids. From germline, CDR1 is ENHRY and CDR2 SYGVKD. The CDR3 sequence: CAISETTLNTEAFF. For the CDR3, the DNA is TGTGCCATCAGTGAAACGACACTGAACACTGAAGCTTTCTTT.